The rows below give T cell receptor beta chains drawn from one sample of a study of cytomegalovirus exposure and HLA in healthy donors. The repertoire was sequenced with immunoSEQ multiplex PCR; TCRdb's copy has only in-frame clones and lacks some. The table shows around 98,000 clones, with roughly four fifths occurring only once. The specimen sequenced was PBMCs. The receptors here all came from a human donor in good health. Both conserved end residues are part of each CDR3. Each record gives: D gene, V gene, clone size, J gene, CDR3 protein, CDR3 DNA. D genes are given only for firm matches. Size tells how often a clone was seen (once, few, many) or the class of an expanded clone, and some rows leave it out.

TRBD2	TRBV2	.	TRBJ2-3	CASSREGSTDTQYF	TGTGCCAGCAGCCGGGAGGGGAGCACAGATACGCAGTATTTT
TRBD2	TRBV29-1	.	TRBJ2-1	CSVEDPDRTSGVRNEQFF	TGCAGCGTTGAAGATCCGGACCGGACTAGCGGGGTACGCAATGAGCAGTTCTTC
TRBD1	TRBV10-3	once	TRBJ2-1	CAISGADRVGPNEQFF	TGTGCCATCAGCGGAGCAGACAGGGTCGGGCCCAATGAGCAGTTCTTC
.	TRBV28	.	TRBJ1-5	CASRSISSNQPQHF	TGTGCCAGCAGGTCGATTAGTAGCAATCAGCCCCAGCATTTT
TRBD2	TRBV5-1	.	TRBJ2-3	CASGTSGGAADTQYF	TGCGCCAGCGGAACTAGCGGGGGGGCCGCAGATACGCAGTATTTT
.	TRBV4-1	.	TRBJ2-7	CASSQEWYSSDEQYF	TGCGCCAGCAGCCAAGAATGGTACAGCTCTGACGAGCAGTACTTC
.	TRBV5-6	.	TRBJ2-1	CASSLVPGLYNEQFF	TGTGCCAGCAGCTTGGTTCCAGGACTTTACAATGAGCAGTTCTTC
.	TRBV19	.	TRBJ1-1	CASLSSRGTEAFF	TGTGCCAGTCTGTCCTCGCGGGGAACTGAAGCTTTCTTT
.	TRBV19	.	TRBJ1-6	CASSSGGHNSPLHF	TGTGCCAGTAGTTCGGGGGGGCATAATTCACCCCTCCACTTT
TRBD2	TRBV4-3	once	TRBJ2-2	CASSPLAGQGPGELFF	TGCGCCAGCAGCCCTCTAGCGGGGCAAGGACCCGGGGAGCTGTTTTTT
.	TRBV2	few	TRBJ2-1	CASSEERIHNEQFF	TGTGCCAGCAGTGAAGAGCGGATTCACAATGAGCAGTTCTTC
TRBD2	TRBV6-1	.	TRBJ2-3	CASSLAGGNTDTQYF	TGTGCCAGCAGTCTAGCGGGAGGGAACACAGATACGCAGTATTTT
.	TRBV9	.	TRBJ1-2	CASSLLYGYTF	TGTGCCAGCAGCCTCCTCTATGGCTACACCTTC
TRBD2	TRBV25-1	.	TRBJ2-2	CASSKAGVAAGELFF	TGTGCCAGCAGCAAAGCGGGAGTGGCTGCCGGGGAGCTGTTTTTT
.	TRBV27	.	TRBJ1-2	CASSLSAENYGYTF	TGTGCCAGCAGTTTATCGGCGGAAAACTATGGCTACACCTTC
TRBD1	TRBV5-1	.	TRBJ2-5	CASRRTGGQVRETQYF	TGCGCCAGCAGGAGGACAGGGGGACAAGTACGAGAGACCCAGTACTTC
TRBD1	TRBV5-1	.	TRBJ2-1	CASSKEGQAHYNEQFF	TGCGCCAGCAGCAAAGAAGGACAGGCCCACTACAATGAGCAGTTCTTC
.	TRBV4-3	few	TRBJ2-1	CASSLQEGGTNNEQFF	TGCGCCAGCAGCCTGCAAGAAGGGGGGACTAACAATGAGCAGTTCTTC
TRBD1	TRBV9	.	TRBJ1-1	CASSTTTGVNTEAFF	TGTGCCAGCAGCACAACCACAGGGGTGAACACTGAAGCTTTCTTT
TRBD2	TRBV7-2	.	TRBJ2-7	CASSVLGLAGAREQYF	TGTGCCAGCAGCGTATTAGGACTAGCGGGAGCTCGAGAGCAGTACTTC